This T cell receptor beta chain appears in the sequencing data of a study of shared clonotypes between healthy human individuals. The DNA input per sorted-subset replicate PCR was 200 to 250 ng, corresponding to around 30,000 T cell genomes. Data came from immunoSEQ multiplex PCR; TCRdb stores just in-frame clones and leaves some out. The sample holds millions of clones, 90% to 95% seen once. CD4+ cells underwent separation, giving CD45RA+ naive and CD45RA-negative memory subsets. The length of the CDR3 is 18 residues. Germline trimming cut 3 bases from V and 3 bases from J; bases unmatched to any gene: 7. Germline V gives CDR1 KGHSH, CDR2 LQKENI.

V gene TRBV18 combines with J gene TRBJ2-3, with 15 bases matching TRBD2. This clonotype originated in a man younger than 35 in good health. The sequenced material came from naive CD4+ T cells sorted from blood. Subset: CD45RA+ positively selected. The CDR3 protein is CASSPTPGLAGGTDTQYF. The CDR3 DNA is TGTGCCAGCTCACCCACACCGGGACTAGCGGGGGGTACAGATACGCAGTATTTT.